Below, 25 T cell receptor beta chains from the same sample are listed, as sequenced in a study of CD8+CD57+ T cells in acquired aplastic anemia. Patients selected for sequencing had displayed CD8+CD57+ cell expansion by flow cytometry. The use of genomic DNA as template underpinned the TCR beta VDJ and CDR3 profiling. TCRdb itself ran the reads through MiXCR, one entry per CDR3 protein. The sample records about 98,000 distinct CDR3 sequences, roughly 70% being singletons. Material: sorted CD4+, CD8+, or CD8+CD57+ T cells (not recorded which) from PBMCs. These TCRs come from a human donor with aplastic anemia.

Only a few counts were recorded for this clonotype. V and J are TRBV7-2 and TRBJ1-6, with D unclear. V dropped 3 bases and J dropped 9 bases, with 12 bases sitting between them. The V gene's germline CDR1 is SGHTA and CDR2 FQGNSA. This CDR3 region has 14 residues. The CDR3 loop is CASSLGPGGSPLHF. DNA for the CDR3: TGTGCCAGCAGCTTGGGCCCCGGCGGTTCACCCCTCCACTTT.

This clonotype was observed at least ten times. The chain carries TRBV5-6 and TRBJ1-1; 7 bases match TRBD1. The germline gives CDR1 SGHDT, CDR2 YYEEEE. This CDR3 has 16 residues. V gave up 0 bases and J gave up 5 bases; unmatched junction bases: 10. The CDR3 here is CASSLAEQGRETEAFF. The CDR3 coding sequence is TGTGCCAGCAGCTTGGCCGAACAGGGGCGAGAAACTGAAGCTTTCTTT.

Turning to this clonotype: This clone may be a read error of a much larger clone one base away. This chain's CDR3 is CASSSLYPSTEAFF. The DNA for the CDR3 is TGTGCCAGCAGTTCCCTTTACCCGAGCACTGAAGCTTTCTTT. The chain has TRBV12-3 or TRBV12-4 and TRBJ1-1; D unresolved. The CDR3 totals 14 residues. V was shortened by 4 bases and J by 4 bases, with 13 bases between the two germline ends.

The chain links TRBV9 to TRBJ1-2, with a possible D match to TRBD1 (5 bases). V dropped 0 bases and J dropped 6 bases, with 12 bases sitting between them. Germline V gives CDR1 SGDLS, CDR2 YYNGEE. This CDR3 spans 14 amino acids. The DNA for the CDR3 is TGTGCCAGCAGCGTAGGGTACAGGAGTGATGGCTACACCTTC. It codes for CASSVGYRSDGYTF.

The rearrangement joins TRBV29-1 to TRBJ1-2; 9 bases align to TRBD1. From germline, CDR1 is SQVTM and CDR2 ANQGSEA. This CDR3 region has 11 residues. The V gene end was trimmed by 7 bases and the J gene end by 5 bases; junction bases not matched to a gene: 2. The CDR3 here is CSAQGAYGYTF. CDR3 in DNA: TGCAGCGCACAGGGGGCGTATGGCTACACCTTC.

The chain links TRBV10-3 to TRBJ2-3; D is uncertain. This CDR3 is 14 amino acids long. CDR1 is ENHRY and CDR2 is SYGVKD in the germline V gene. Deletions cut 0 bases from V and 2 bases from J, with 6 bases between. In nucleotides, the CDR3 is TGTGCCATCAGTGAGTCAGGCACCACAGATACGCAGTATTTT. It specifies CAISESGTTDTQYF.

The rearrangement joins TRBV9 to TRBJ2-7; 9 bases are shared with TRBD2. The V segment lost 4 bases and the J segment 6 bases; nucleotides outside the gene matches: 11. The CDR3 has 15 residues. Looked up from germline, CDR1 is SGDLS and CDR2 is YYNGEE. CDR3 DNA: TGTGCCAGCAGCCCCGGAGTAGCGGGGGACGGCGAGCAGTACTTC. Amino acid sequence: CASSPGVAGDGEQYF.

This chain connects TRBV6-6 to TRBJ2-5; D is perhaps TRBD1 or TRBD2 (5 bases each). This CDR3 is built from 13 residues. V gave up 6 bases and J gave up 3 bases, with 11 bases separating them. Germline CDR1 and CDR2: MNHNY and SVGAGI (reference sequence). Here the CDR3 DNA reads TGTGCCAGCAGCGGGACGGCCAAAGAGACCCAGTACTTC. This gives the protein CASSGTAKETQYF.

This clonotype has a handful of counts. The chain couples TRBV19 to TRBJ2-1; TRBD2 matches 9 bases. From germline, CDR1 is LNHDA and CDR2 SQIVND (reference sequence). The CDR3 is 15 amino acids. The J segment lost 3 bases and the V segment lost 4 bases, leaving 4 bases of the junction unmatched. For the CDR3, the DNA is TGTGCCAGTAGTACGACTAGCGGAGACTACAATGAGCAGTTCTTC. This translates into CASSTTSGDYNEQFF.

The chain uses TRBV20-1 and TRBJ1-1, with D hard to call. Trimming removed 5 bases from V and 6 bases from J, with 19 bases in between. CDR3 length equals 14 residues. Germline V gene data show CDR1 as DFQATT and CDR2 as SNEGSKA (reference sequence). The CDR3 reads CSARIGLQGAEAFF. In DNA form, the CDR3 reads TGCAGTGCTCGTATCGGGCTCCAAGGCGCTGAAGCTTTCTTT.

V and J are TRBV20-1 and TRBJ2-7; D is perhaps TRBD1 (6 bases). Germline V lookup: CDR1 DFQATT, CDR2 SNEGSKA (reference sequence). V shed 1 base and J shed 3 bases, with 10 bases lying between them. The CDR3 is 13 residues long. Written as DNA, the CDR3 is TGCAGTGCTAGAGGTCTGGACAGCTACGAGCAGTACTTC. Protein: CSARGLDSYEQYF.

The chain employs TRBV6-6 and TRBJ2-4, with 9 bases matching TRBD1. V dropped 6 bases and J dropped 0; count of bases not matched to a gene: 3. Germline V CDR1 and CDR2: MNHNY, SVGAGI (reference sequence). The CDR3 spans 15 residues. CDR3 protein: CASRSDRGAKNIQYF. CDR3 sequence (DNA): TGTGCCAGCAGATCGGACAGGGGAGCCAAAAACATTCAGTACTTC.

This chain connects TRBV15 to TRBJ1-5, with D uncertain. The V and J ends lost 6 bases and 4 bases respectively, with 16 bases between them. CDR3 length: 15 residues. Germline V lookup: CDR1 LNHNV, CDR2 YYDKDF (reference sequence). CDR3 in DNA: TGTGCCACCAGACGGAACACTCTGGGGAATCAGCCCCAGCATTTT. It codes for CATRRNTLGNQPQHF.

The chain couples TRBV5-4 to TRBJ2-7; tentative D call: TRBD1 (6 bases). Per the germline V gene, CDR1 is SGHNT and CDR2 is YYREEE (reference sequence). The CDR3 length is 17 residues. Trimming left V 0 bases short and J 2 bases short, with 18 bases between. The CDR3 sequence: CASSLALQGQLPYEQYF. The CDR3 DNA reads as TGTGCCAGCAGCTTGGCTTTGCAGGGGCAATTACCCTACGAGCAGTACTTC.

This chain joins TRBV20-1 and TRBJ1-1; a weak D match, TRBD1 (5 bases). CDR3 length: 15 amino acids. Trimming stripped 2 bases from V and 1 base from J, with 14 bases between. Germline assignment: CDR1 DFQATT and CDR2 SNEGSKA (reference sequence). CDR3 loop: CSARPEGRTNTEAFF. The CDR3 coding sequence is TGCAGTGCTAGACCAGAGGGACGGACGAACACTGAAGCTTTCTTT.

This clonotype was observed once. The V gene is TRBV19, the J gene TRBJ1-3; the match to TRBD1 covers 8 bases. Trimming at V came to 8 bases and at J to 3 bases, leaving 0 bases not matched to a gene. Germline CDR1 reads LNHDA; CDR2 reads SQIVND (reference sequence). The CDR3 is 12 amino acids. The CDR3 nucleotides read TGTGCCAGTGGACAGGGTGGAAACACCATATATTTT. It codes for CASGQGGNTIYF.

The count of this clonotype is one. J is TRBJ2-7 and V is TRBV14; maybe TRBD2 (6 bases). The V and J ends lost 0 bases and 2 bases respectively, with 11 bases between them. The germline V gene encodes CDR1 SGHDN and CDR2 FVKESK. The CDR3 loop spans 15 amino acids. In nucleotides, the CDR3 is TGTGCCAGCAGCCAAGAGGCCTGGGGGGCCTACGAGCAGTACTTC. Its translation is CASSQEAWGAYEQYF.

This chain joins TRBV15 and TRBJ2-5; TRBD1 is a possible D gene (6 bases). The CDR3 is 13 amino acids. V dropped 3 bases and J dropped 7 bases, with 12 bases sitting between them. Per the germline V gene, CDR1 is LNHNV and CDR2 is YYDKDF (reference sequence). The CDR3 DNA reads as TGTGCCACCAGCAGGGGGGACACGGGGACCCAGTACTTC. It translates to CATSRGDTGTQYF.

The rearrangement uses TRBV27 and TRBJ2-7, with 8 bases that match TRBD2. Unmatched junction bases numbered 10, after V lost 3 bases and J lost 0 bases. The CDR3 totals 17 residues. CDR1 and CDR2 (germline): MNHEY, SMNVEV (reference sequence). This CDR3 is CASSFHSSGALSYEQYF. The CDR3 coding sequence is TGTGCCAGCAGTTTCCACAGTAGCGGGGCCCTCTCCTACGAGCAGTACTTC.

V usage is TRBV20-1 and J usage is TRBJ2-1; TRBD2 is a possible D gene (5 bases). V gave up 5 bases and J gave up 0 bases, with 5 bases separating them. This CDR3 contains 12 residues. Germline V CDR1 and CDR2: DFQATT, SNEGSKA (reference sequence). In nucleotides, the CDR3 is TGCAGTGCTGGGAGCTCCTACAATGAGCAGTTCTTC. It specifies CSAGSSYNEQFF.

This clonotype came up a few times. This chain uses TRBV7-2 with TRBJ2-7; D gene ambiguous. Germline assignment: CDR1 SGHTA and CDR2 FQGNSA. The CDR3 is 12 amino acids. The V gene lost 5 bases and the J gene lost 4 bases, with 9 bases spanning the gap. The CDR3 spells CASSQPAYEQYF. As DNA, the CDR3 is TGTGCCAGCAGCCAACCAGCGTACGAGCAGTACTTC.

This sequence joins TRBV2 and TRBJ2-2; D remains ambiguous. V lost 1 base to trimming and J lost 6 bases, with 6 bases between them. This CDR3 contains 13 residues. Germline assignment: CDR1 SNHLY and CDR2 FYNNEI. CDR3 nucleotides: TGTGCCAGCAGTGAAGATATGGCCGGGGAGCTGTTTTTT. Translation gives CASSEDMAGELFF.

There are many counts of this clonotype. The gene calls are TRBV6-5 and TRBJ2-7, with D perhaps matching TRBD2 (6 bases). The CDR3 runs 13 residues. Trimming removed 6 bases at V and 5 bases at J, with 14 bases between. Germline CDR1 MNHEY, CDR2 SVGAGI. In nucleotides, the CDR3 is TGTGCCAGCAGAATACGGGACTTTCACGAGCAGTACTTC. Translated: CASRIRDFHEQYF.

J is TRBJ1-1 and V is TRBV25-1, with D perhaps matching TRBD1 (5 bases). V gave up 6 bases and J gave up 2 bases, with 13 bases separating them. The CDR3 totals 14 residues. The germline V gene encodes CDR1 MGHDK and CDR2 SYGVNS. DNA of the CDR3: TGTGCCAGCAGCCCGACAGCTTTTAACACTGAAGCTTTCTTT. Translating it yields CASSPTAFNTEAFF. The full variable domain, its missing parts supplied by reference TRBV25-1 and TRBJ1-1, is EADIYQTPRYLVIGTGKKITLECSQTMGHDKMYWYQQDPGMELHLIHYSYGVNSTEKGDLSSESTVSRIRTEHFPLTLESARPSHTSQYLCASSPTAFNTEAFFGQGTRLTVV.

The chain recombines TRBV5-4 with TRBJ2-1, with D tentatively TRBD1 (9 bases). V lost 3 bases and J lost 7, with 17 bases in between. The CDR3 loop spans 15 amino acids. Looked up from germline, CDR1 is SGHNT and CDR2 is YYREEE (reference sequence). The DNA of the CDR3 is TGTGCCAGCAGCTCGATTAGCGGGACAGGGAATGAGCAGTTCTTC. Residues: CASSSISGTGNEQFF.